These 23 T cell receptor beta chains were sequenced from one sample in a study of T cell repertoires in cytomegalovirus infection. One entry per CDR3 protein, called by TCRdb with MiXCR from the reads. This sample has fewer than 350,000 distinct CDR3 sequences, with 9.5% found just once. Sample: PBMCs. The origin of the receptors is a human donor in good health (CMV status not recorded). Some clones in this sample may be carry-over from other donors' samples.

This chain joins TRBV28 and TRBJ2-5; tentatively, D is TRBD2 (6 bases). CDR3 length equals 14 residues. Germline V gene lookup returns CDR1 MDHEN and CDR2 SYDVKM. V was pared by 5 bases and J by 5 bases, with 15 bases between. CDR3 amino acids: CASSRGTPGETQYF. CDR3 DNA: TGTGCCAGCAGTCGGGGGACTCCCGGGGAGACCCAGTACTTC.

As concerns this clonotype: Given the absence of the conserved phenylalanine or tryptophan at the CDR3 end, a read error is likely. The chain carries TRBV7-2 and TRBJ2-2; 7 nucleotides line up with TRBD2. The germline gives CDR1 SGHTA, CDR2 FQGNSA. Germline trimming cut 1 base from V and 2 bases from J; bases unmatched to any gene: 10. This CDR3 spans 18 amino acids. CDR3 sequence (DNA): TGTGCCAGCAGCTTAGTGGCTGCTAGCGGAGCTAACACCGGGGAGCTGTTTGTT. Translation: CASSLVAASGANTGELFV.

V usage is TRBV4-1 and J usage is TRBJ1-6; D is possibly TRBD1 (6 bases). The CDR3 is 15 amino acids. The germline V and J ends were trimmed by 0 bases and 7 bases, with 10 bases remaining between them. Germline V gene data show CDR1 as MGHRA and CDR2 as YSYEKL. The DNA of the CDR3 is TGCGCCAGCAGCCAAGAACAGGGCTGGAATTCACCCCTCCACTTT. Translated, it gives CASSQEQGWNSPLHF.

The V gene is TRBV3-1, the J gene TRBJ1-1; tentatively, D is TRBD1 (6 bases). V was pared by 4 bases and J by 0 bases, with 9 bases between. Germline-derived CDR1 and CDR2 are LGHDT and YNNKEL (reference sequence). The CDR3 is 14 residues long. The CDR3 DNA sequence: TGTGCCAGCAGCCGCAGGGGCATGAACACTGAAGCTTTCTTT. This encodes CASSRRGMNTEAFF.

This clonotype was recorded many times. The chain combines TRBV12-3 or TRBV12-4 with TRBJ1-5; the match to TRBD1 covers 7 bases. The CDR3 consists of 15 residues. The V and J ends lost 5 bases and 1 base, in that order; junction bases with no gene match: 5. The CDR3 sequence is CASSPSTGSNQPQHF. Written as DNA, the CDR3 is TGTGCCAGCAGTCCCTCGACAGGGAGCAATCAGCCCCAGCATTTT.

Many counts were recorded for this clonotype. The V gene is TRBV7-9, the J gene TRBJ1-2; D not resolved. V was trimmed by 5 bases and J by 7 bases, leaving 20 bases between them. CDR3 length equals 15 residues. Germline CDR1 SEHNR, CDR2 FQNEAQ (reference sequence). The CDR3 sequence is CASSQKQADTSGYTF. For the CDR3, the DNA is TGTGCCAGCAGCCAGAAACAAGCCGACACCAGTGGCTACACCTTC.

This chain links TRBV7-2 with TRBJ2-7; D is possibly TRBD2 (7 bases). CDR3 size: 15 residues. Trimming removed 5 bases at V and 3 bases at J, with 17 bases between. Germline V CDR1 and CDR2: SGHTA, FQGNSA. In DNA, the CDR3 is TGTGCCAGCAGCCTGGGGGGGCCGAACCTCTACGAGCAGTACTTC. It encodes CASSLGGPNLYEQYF.

This clonotype has ten or more counts. This chain links TRBV6-1 with TRBJ1-1; D remains ambiguous. Germline values: CDR1 MNHNS, CDR2 SASEGT. The CDR3 runs to 12 residues. Between the trimmed V and J ends, which lost 5 bases and 0 bases, there was a span of 4 bases. The CDR3 DNA is TGTGCCAGCAGTTCGATGAACACTGAAGCTTTCTTT. Protein: CASSSMNTEAFF.

This clonotype was counted a few times. The chain has TRBV12-3 or TRBV12-4 and TRBJ2-5; TRBD2 matches 11 bases. The junction had 8 bases not matched to a gene; V was cut back by 8 bases and J by 6 bases. The CDR3 is 14 residues long. CDR3 loop: CASGSGGVRQTQYF. CDR3 DNA sequence: TGTGCCAGCGGTAGCGGGGGGGTTCGGCAGACCCAGTACTTC.

The V and J genes are TRBV6-5 and TRBJ1-5; weak D call: TRBD1 (5 bases). Trimming took 0 bases from V and 7 from J, leaving 13 bases between them. CDR1 and CDR2 from the germline V gene are MNHEY and SVGAGI. The CDR3 has 15 amino acids. CDR3 in DNA: TGTGCCAGCAGTTACTCGAGTGGGGGTGGCCAGCCCCAGCATTTT. It is translated as CASSYSSGGGQPQHF.

The V and J genes are TRBV12-3 or TRBV12-4 and TRBJ2-5; the D gene is possibly TRBD2 (5 bases). The CDR3 spans 15 residues. V was trimmed by 6 bases and J by 5 bases, leaving 19 bases between them. CDR3 region: CASRQRDSGIETQYF. CDR3 in DNA: TGTGCCAGCAGGCAGAGGGATTCGGGTATCGAGACCCAGTACTTC.

This clonotype was counted at least ten times. CDR3 sequence (DNA): TGTGCCAGCAGCTTCGGACAGTACAATGAGCAGTTCTTC. This sequence encodes CASSFGQYNEQFF. V gene TRBV7-4 combines with J gene TRBJ2-1; a weak D match, TRBD1 (6 bases). Germline V CDR1 and CDR2: SGHVT, SQSDAQ. V lost 3 bases and J 4 bases, leaving 7 bases between the germline ends. The CDR3 runs to 13 residues. Full variable domain (missing parts from reference TRBV7-4 and TRBJ2-1): GAGVSQSPRYKVAKRGRDVALRCDSISGHVTLYWYRQTLGQGSEVLTYSQSDAQRDKSGRPSGRFSAERPERSVSTLKIQRTEQGDSAVYLCASSFGQYNEQFFGPGTRLTVL.

The chain combines TRBV7-2 with TRBJ2-3, with 8 bases fitting TRBD2. This CDR3 has 15 amino acids. Per germline, CDR1 SGHTA and CDR2 FQGNSA. V trimming: 3 bases; J trimming: 4 bases; junction bases outside the gene matches: 6. CDR3 bases: TGTGCCAGCAGCTTTTCAGCGGGGGAATCAGATACGCAGTATTTT. The encoded protein is CASSFSAGESDTQYF. Full variable domain (missing parts from reference TRBV7-2 and TRBJ2-3): GAGVSQSPSNKVTEKGKDVELRCDPISGHTALYWYRQSLGQGLEFLIYFQGNSAPDKSGLPSDRFSAERTGGSVSTLTIQRTQQEDSAVYLCASSFSAGESDTQYFGPGTRLTVL.

This clonotype appeared a few times. The V call is TRBV4-2, the J call TRBJ2-5, with D perhaps being TRBD1 or TRBD2 (6 bases each). The CDR3 covers 17 residues. The V gene lost 4 bases and the J gene lost 3 bases, with 21 bases spanning the gap. Germline assignment: CDR1 LGHNA and CDR2 YNFKEQ. The CDR3 bases are TGTGCCAGCAGCCGGGCTAAGGGGGGAACCCTAGAAGAGACCCAGTACTTC. It is translated as CASSRAKGGTLEETQYF.

The chain joins TRBV28 to TRBJ1-2; TRBD1 might be the D (6 bases). V dropped 6 bases and J dropped 0 bases, with 17 bases sitting between them. The CDR3 is 16 residues long. Germline V gene sequence: CDR1 MDHEN, CDR2 SYDVKM. The DNA for the CDR3 is TGTGCCAGCAGCTCTGGGGGCTGGCCGGCTAACTATGGCTACACCTTC. Translating gives CASSSGGWPANYGYTF.

There are a few counts of this clonotype. This chain links TRBV23-1 with TRBJ1-6; tentatively, D is TRBD1 (5 bases). TRBV23-1 carries the ORF label, with uncertain function. Trimming shortened V by 0 bases and J by 6 bases, and 6 bases separated the two germline ends. The CDR3 sequence is 14 residues long. This CDR3 is CASSQSGVNSPLHF. As DNA, the CDR3 is TGCGCCAGCAGTCAATCGGGGGTTAATTCACCCCTCCACTTT.

This clonotype was detected ten times or more. The chain joins TRBV11-3 to TRBJ2-1; 9 positions agree with TRBD2. Germline V lookup: CDR1 SGHNT, CDR2 YENEEA. V shed 0 bases and J 4 bases; nucleotides not matched to a gene: 10. This CDR3 is 18 amino acids long. DNA of the CDR3: TGTGCCAGCAGCTTAGATCAGATGGGGACTAGCACATACAATGAGCAGTTCTTC. Protein: CASSLDQMGTSTYNEQFF.

The J gene is TRBJ2-1, the V gene TRBV20-1; 16 bases map to TRBD2. The V segment lost 6 bases and the J segment 6 bases; nucleotides outside the gene matches: 11. The germline gives CDR1 DFQATT, CDR2 SNEGSKA (reference sequence). This CDR3 has 17 residues. Here the CDR3 reads CSAESPGTSGRANEQFF. CDR3 nucleotides: TGCAGTGCCGAGAGTCCCGGGACTAGCGGGAGGGCCAATGAGCAGTTCTTC.

There are many counts of this clonotype. The chain combines TRBV7-2 with TRBJ2-3; 8 positions match TRBD1. V lost 0 bases and J lost 2; bases outside the gene matches: 4. Germline V CDR1 and CDR2: SGHTA, FQGNSA. The length of the CDR3 is 16 residues. CDR3 sequence reads: CASSLAGTGNTDTQYF. In DNA form, the CDR3 reads TGTGCCAGCAGCTTAGCGGGGACAGGAAACACAGATACGCAGTATTTT.

The J gene is TRBJ2-4, the V gene TRBV7-2, with D unclear. Trimming stripped 4 bases from V and 3 bases from J, with 10 bases between. CDR3 length: 14 amino acids. Germline-derived CDR1 and CDR2 are SGHTA and FQGNSA. Written as DNA, the CDR3 is TGTGCCAGCAGCTATTTGCTAGGCAAAAACATTCAGTACTTC. Amino acids: CASSYLLGKNIQYF.

This clonotype was counted many times. The V gene is TRBV7-2, the J gene TRBJ2-1, with 11 bases matching TRBD2. The J segment lost 7 bases and the V segment lost 3 bases, leaving 8 bases of the junction unmatched. CDR3 length: 16 residues. Germline-derived CDR1 and CDR2 are SGHTA and FQGNSA. Written as DNA, the CDR3 is TGTGCCAGCAGCTTTTTAACTAGCGGGGGAGCTAATGAGCAGTTCTTC. Amino acid sequence: CASSFLTSGGANEQFF.

This clonotype was seen many times. The chain employs TRBV6-1 and TRBJ2-5; TRBD2 matches at 10 bases. Germline trimming cut 6 bases from V and 4 bases from J; bases unmatched to any gene: 8. This CDR3 is 15 amino acids long. Germline V gene data show CDR1 as MNHNS and CDR2 as SASEGT. The CDR3 coding sequence is TGTGCCAGCAGGCAAGCGGGAGGGCCGTCAGAGACCCAGTACTTC. It codes for CASRQAGGPSETQYF.

This clonotype turned up a few times. The V call is TRBV20-1, the J call TRBJ2-1; 13 nucleotides line up with TRBD2. V gave up 5 bases and J gave up 7 bases; unmatched junction bases: 8. Germline assignment: CDR1 DFQATT and CDR2 SNEGSKA (reference sequence). CDR3 length equals 15 residues. CDR3 in DNA: TGCAGTGCTCCCCGGACTAGCGGGAGAGGGAATGAGCAGTTCTTC. Translating it yields CSAPRTSGRGNEQFF.